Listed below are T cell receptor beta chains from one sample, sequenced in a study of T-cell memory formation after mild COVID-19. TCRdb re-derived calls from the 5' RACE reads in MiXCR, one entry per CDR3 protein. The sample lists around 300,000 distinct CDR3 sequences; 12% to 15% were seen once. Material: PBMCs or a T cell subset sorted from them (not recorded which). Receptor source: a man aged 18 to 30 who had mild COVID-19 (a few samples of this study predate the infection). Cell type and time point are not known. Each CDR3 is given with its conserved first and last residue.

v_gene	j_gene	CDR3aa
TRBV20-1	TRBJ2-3	CSARDDSGARDTQYF
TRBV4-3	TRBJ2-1	CASSAESSYNEQFF
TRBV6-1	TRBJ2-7	CASSVAGRGEQYF
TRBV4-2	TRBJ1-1	CASSQDVGRSAEAFF
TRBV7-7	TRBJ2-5	CASSQRLAETQYF
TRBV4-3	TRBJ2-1	CASRTGYSSYNEQFF
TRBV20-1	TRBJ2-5	CSAPRPGTDQRKGTQYF
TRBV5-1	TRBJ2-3	CASSLAPGATDTQYF
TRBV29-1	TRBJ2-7	CSVEESGTEQYF
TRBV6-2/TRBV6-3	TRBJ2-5	CASSGLAGGPPRETQYF
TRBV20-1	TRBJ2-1	CSALDRVKRNEQFF
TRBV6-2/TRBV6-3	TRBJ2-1	CASGHDGEQFF
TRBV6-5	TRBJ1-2	CASSYQVGYGYTF
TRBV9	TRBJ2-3	CASSVGSGGRTDTQYF
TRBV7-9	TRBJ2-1	CASSSSGGGNEQFF
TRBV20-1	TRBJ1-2	CSARGDGYTF
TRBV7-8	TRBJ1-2	CASRPVAGKVVYGYTF
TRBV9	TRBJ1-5	CASSVGDGLGPQHF
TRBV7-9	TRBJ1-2	CASRSTFRGQGNYGYTF
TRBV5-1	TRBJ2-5	CASSLERGLGETQYF
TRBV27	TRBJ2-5	CASGKGGTSGGYQETQYF
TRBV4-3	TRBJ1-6	CASSQARSSYNSPLHF